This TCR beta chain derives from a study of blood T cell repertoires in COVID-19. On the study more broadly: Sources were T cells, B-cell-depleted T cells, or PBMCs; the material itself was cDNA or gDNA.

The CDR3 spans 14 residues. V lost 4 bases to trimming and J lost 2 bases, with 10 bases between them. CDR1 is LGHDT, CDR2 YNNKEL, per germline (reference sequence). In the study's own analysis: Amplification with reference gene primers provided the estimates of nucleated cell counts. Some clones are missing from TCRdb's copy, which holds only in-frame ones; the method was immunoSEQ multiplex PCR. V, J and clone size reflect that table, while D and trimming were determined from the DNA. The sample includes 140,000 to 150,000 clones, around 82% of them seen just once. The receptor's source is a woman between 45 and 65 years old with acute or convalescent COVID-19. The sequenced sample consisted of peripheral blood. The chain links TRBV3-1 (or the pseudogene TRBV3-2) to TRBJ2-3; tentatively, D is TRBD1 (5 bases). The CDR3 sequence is CASSPDTLTDTQYF. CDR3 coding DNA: TGTGCCAGCAGCCCGGACACCCTCACAGATACGCAGTATTTT.